This T cell receptor beta chain was captured in a study of blood T cell repertoires in COVID-19 (dated by TCRdb to 2018 to 2021). The study in broad terms: Samples covering the acute and convalescent phases of COVID-19 were provided by collaborators in the United States, Italy and Spain. The sample metadata nearly always contained a de-identified subject ID, COVID-19 status, age in years and sex. Subjects who had been exposed to COVID-19, were actively infected with it, or had recovered from it provided the deeply sampled blood TCRbeta repertoires that made up the dataset. The samples were drawn from the first 160 participants of the ongoing ImmuneRACE study and from 950 to 1,500 subjects provided by 6 global collaborators. The prospective study material was composed of cDNA or gDNA derived from T cells, B-cell-depleted T cells, or PBMCs. The repertoires were made available in a free public database intended to serve as a resource for research on the immune response to SARS-CoV-2. HLA class I and class II types, where available, came from metadata supplied by the sample provider rather than from assay-based typing.

The immunoSEQ Assay, a bias-controlled multiplex PCR, was used to amplify TCRbeta CDR3 regions from genomic DNA. For the original study's pipeline: The number of nucleated cells in each sample was estimated from the amplification of reference gene primers within the assay. Sequence reads were collapsed and filtered to measure the absolute abundance of every unique TCRbeta CDR3 rearrangement. Productive Simpson clonality was computed per sample as the square root of Simpson's diversity index over productive rearrangements. The immuneACCESS repertoire file appears here via TCRdb, limited to in-frame rearrangements. These files lack a portion of the clones; in checked studies, under half of the deficit traces to unresolved V genes, and the cause of the others is not known. Clone size and the V and J calls come from that table; the DNA yielded D and trimming. Present in this sample are approximately 110,000 clones, about 85% of which were seen just once. Of the sample, 3.2% is held by the ten largest clones.

One collaborating source in Seattle enrolled patients while the patients were actively infected and followed the patients over time throughout the course of disease. The collaborating institutions used their own protocols to collect whole blood in K2EDTA tubes. For TCRbeta analysis, collaborators shipped samples as frozen whole blood, isolated PBMCs, or DNA extracted from either of those sample types. Summary of the overall study and its limitations: Clinical and demographic metadata were provided uncurated, with the amount varying by source and participant.

Points on this clone: Its binding antigen is unknown. Nothing much larger sits one base from this clone, and base qualities are not available.

The germline V gene specifies SNHLY as CDR1 and FYNNEI as CDR2. V loses 7 bases, J loses 4 bases, and the germline ends lie 9 bases apart. The cysteine opens and the phenylalanine closes a CDR3 of 12 amino acids. Left in the record is the CDR3 DNA by itself, 36 bases read in frame from the first base. This receptor was taken from a woman aged 80 or over with COVID-19, enrolled during active disease. Sequencing used peripheral blood. The rearranged segments are TRBV2 and TRBJ2-3, with no confident D gene call. The nucleotide sequence reads as follows: TGTGCCAGCAAAGGTCGGGCAGATACGCAGTATTTT. Its protein is CASKGRADTQYF.